Described below is a single TCR beta chain sequence and its context. The antigen is unknown. Through template switching, a universal primer site was introduced, and the cDNA contained unique molecular identifiers. TCRdb reanalysed the 5' RACE reads using MiXCR and keeps one entry per CDR3 protein. This sample yields hundreds of thousands of distinct CDR3 sequences, of which 20% to 25% are seen a single time; approximately 0.52% belongs to the top ten. The sample originates from a study of identical twins. Findings and limits, study-wide: The abundant beta clonotypes from cord blood had fewer insertions, and memory repertoires had none of this. Models underestimated how often monozygotic twins shared out-of-frame TCR alpha.

Trimming left V 5 bases short and J 2 bases short, with 7 bases between. The CDR3 is 13 amino acids. From germline, CDR1 is ENHRY and CDR2 SYGVKD. The data also belong to a second study, concerning yellow fever vaccine responses in identical twins.

Specimen: CD4+ T cells sorted from blood. V usage is TRBV10-3 and J usage is TRBJ2-1; weak D call: TRBD1 (5 bases). This receptor was taken from a woman under 30 in good health. This CDR3 reads CAISQGTYNEQFF. The CDR3 DNA follows: TGTGCCATCAGTCAGGGTACCTACAATGAGCAGTTCTTC.